The sample holds many counts of the clone carrying this TCR beta chain. Its matching antigen is unknown. The sample comes from a study of identical twins. Study-wide results and limits: There were fewer insertions in abundant cord blood beta clonotypes, but memory repertoires showed no such pattern. Out-of-frame sharing of TCR alpha in monozygotic twins was underestimated by models.

Template switching added a universal primer binding site, and final cDNA carried unique molecular identifiers. MiXCR, run by TCRdb on the 5' RACE reads, gives a single entry per CDR3 protein. The sample has approximately 600,000 distinct CDR3 sequences, around 7.4% seen once. Between the trimmed V and J ends, which lost 4 bases and 7 bases, there was a span of 5 bases. The CDR3 runs 11 residues. Germline V gene lookup returns CDR1 MGHDK and CDR2 SYGVNS. These data were also filed under a second study, of yellow fever vaccine responses in identical twins.

This chain joins TRBV25-1 and TRBJ2-1, with D perhaps being TRBD1 or TRBD2 (5 bases each). The sequenced sample consisted of PBMCs. This TCR derives from a woman aged 18-29 years in good health. The CDR3 protein is CASSGGNEQFF. The CDR3 coding sequence is TGTGCCAGCAGTGGGGGGAATGAGCAGTTCTTC.